The 10 T cell receptor beta chains given below trace back to one sample, sequenced in a study of lymphopenia after photon versus proton radiotherapy. Sequencing was performed with immunoSEQ multiplex PCR; in TCRdb, only in-frame clones are kept and a portion is missing. Of over 15,000 clones in the sample, about nine tenths were seen once. Sequenced here: peripheral blood, sampled from a patient treated with proton-based radiotherapy. These TCRs come from a man between 65 and 85 years old with pancreatic cancer.

This chain connects TRBV10-3 to TRBJ2-1, with D perhaps matching TRBD1 or TRBD2 (6 bases each). CDR3 length equals 15 residues. Looked up from germline, CDR1 is ENHRY and CDR2 is SYGVKD. The ends were cut back, 6 bases at V and 7 bases at J, with 19 bases in the middle. The chain's CDR3 is CAISSRGAAINEQFF. The CDR3 nucleotides are TGTGCCATCAGCTCGAGGGGGGCTGCTATTAATGAGCAGTTCTTC.

Only a few counts were recorded for this clone. J is TRBJ2-7 and V is TRBV13; 9 bases agree with TRBD1. The CDR3 runs to 19 residues. CDR1 is PRHDT and CDR2 is FYEKMQ in the germline V gene (reference sequence). The junction had 18 bases not matched to a gene; V was cut back by 5 bases and J by 1 base. CDR3 amino acids: CASSPLSGGQGPRSYEQYF. CDR3 coding DNA: TGTGCCAGCAGCCCCCTGAGTGGGGGACAGGGTCCCCGATCCTACGAGCAGTACTTC. The variable domain in full, with the rest retrieved from reference TRBV13 and TRBJ2-7, is AAGVIQSPRHLIKEKRETATLKCYPIPRHDTVYWYQQGPGQDPQFLISFYEKMQSDKGSIPDRFSAQQFSDYHSELNMSSLELGDSALYFCASSPLSGGQGPRSYEQYFGPGTRLTVT.

This rearrangement joins TRBV18 to TRBJ1-1; D gene ambiguous. V was cut by 1 base and J by 1 base, with 13 bases left in between. Germline loops: CDR1 KGHSH, CDR2 LQKENI. This CDR3 contains 16 residues. CDR3 sequence (DNA): TGTGCCAGCTCACCACTAGAACTCTCTAAGAACACTGAAGCTTTCTTT. Its translation: CASSPLELSKNTEAFF.

The genes are TRBV7-8 and TRBJ1-2; D is unclear. Germline-derived CDR1 and CDR2 are SGHVS and FQNEAQ. V was cut by 2 bases and J by 3 bases, with 13 bases left in between. This CDR3 is 15 amino acids long. The CDR3 is CASSLFRGGYYGYTF. CDR3 sequence (DNA): TGTGCCAGCAGCTTATTTCGGGGAGGGTACTATGGCTACACCTTC.

This chain uses TRBV27 with TRBJ1-2; 7 positions agree with TRBD1. J was trimmed by 0 bases and V by 5 bases; bases with no gene match: 9. Germline V CDR1 and CDR2: MNHEY, SMNVEV (reference sequence). The CDR3 covers 16 residues. CDR3 sequence reads: CASSPAYRGPNYGYTF. Written as DNA, the CDR3 is TGTGCCAGCAGTCCAGCCTACAGGGGCCCTAACTATGGCTACACCTTC.

This chain connects TRBV7-9 to TRBJ1-1; 10 nucleotides line up with TRBD1. CDR3 size: 15 residues. V lost 2 bases and J lost 5; bases outside the gene matches: 5. Germline-derived CDR1 and CDR2 are SEHNR and FQNEAQ (reference sequence). DNA of the CDR3: TGTGCCAGCAGCTTATTAGGGACAGGGGAAACTGAAGCTTTCTTT. It codes for CASSLLGTGETEAFF. Combining the CDR3 with reference TRBV7-9 and TRBJ1-1 gives the whole variable domain DTGVSQNPRHKITKRGQNVTFRCDPISEHNRLYWYRQTLGQGPEFLTYFQNEAQLEKSRLLSDRFSAERPKGSFSTLEIQRTEQGDSAMYLCASSLLGTGETEAFFGQGTRLTVV.

This clone was recorded a few times. This chain uses TRBV2 with TRBJ1-5; a possible D gene is TRBD1 (5 bases). Trimming pared 4 bases from V and 2 bases from J, leaving 12 bases between. The length of the CDR3 is 15 residues. CDR1 is SNHLY, CDR2 FYNNEI, per germline. The CDR3 nucleotides read TGTGCCAGCAGTGTGGACAACGCAGGCAATCAGCCCCAGCATTTT. Protein product: CASSVDNAGNQPQHF.

The rearrangement uses TRBV11-2 and TRBJ2-7; TRBD2 matches 13 bases. Germline V gene lookup returns CDR1 SGHAT and CDR2 FQNNGV. With 8 bases clipped from V and 5 bases from J, the junction kept 3 bases outside the gene matches. This CDR3 is 13 amino acids long. CDR3 sequence reads: CASGTSGVNEQYF. The DNA of the CDR3 is TGTGCCAGCGGGACTAGCGGGGTGAACGAGCAGTACTTC. Using reference TRBV11-2 and TRBJ2-7 for the parts outside the CDR3, the full variable domain is EAGVAQSPRYKIIEKRQSVAFWCNPISGHATLYWYQQILGQGPKLLIQFQNNGVVDDSQLPKDRFSAERLKGVDSTLKIQPAKLEDSAVYLCASGTSGVNEQYFGPGTRLTVT.

This sequence joins TRBV6-5 and TRBJ1-5; 7 nucleotides align to TRBD1. The CDR3 is made up of 13 amino acids. The germline CDR1 and CDR2 sequences are MNHEY and SVGAGI. V was pared by 6 bases and J by 5 bases, with 4 bases of the junction left unmatched. CDR3 amino acids: CASRRGPDQPQHF. DNA of the CDR3: TGTGCCAGCAGAAGGGGGCCAGATCAGCCCCAGCATTTT.

The chain uses TRBV7-7 and TRBJ2-7; D remains unclear. V lost 1 base to trimming and J lost 6 bases, with 16 bases between them. This CDR3 has 15 amino acids. Per the germline V gene, CDR1 is SSHAT and CDR2 is FNYEAQ (reference sequence). The CDR3 sequence: CASSLVPSPPREQYF. The CDR3 DNA follows: TGTGCCAGCAGCTTAGTCCCTTCCCCCCCCCGCGAGCAGTACTTC.